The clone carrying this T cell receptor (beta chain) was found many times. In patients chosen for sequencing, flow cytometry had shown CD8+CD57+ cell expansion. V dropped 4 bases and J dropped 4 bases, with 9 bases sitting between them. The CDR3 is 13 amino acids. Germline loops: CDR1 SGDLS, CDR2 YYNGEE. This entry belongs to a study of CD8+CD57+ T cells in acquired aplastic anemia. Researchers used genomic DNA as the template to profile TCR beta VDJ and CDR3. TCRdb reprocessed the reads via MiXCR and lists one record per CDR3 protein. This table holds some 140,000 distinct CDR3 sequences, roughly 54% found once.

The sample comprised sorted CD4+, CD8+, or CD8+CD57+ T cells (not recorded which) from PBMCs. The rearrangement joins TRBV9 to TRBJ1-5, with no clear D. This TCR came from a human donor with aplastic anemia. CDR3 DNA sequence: TGTGCCAGCAGCCAAGGAGGTAATCAGCCCCAGCATTTT. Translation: CASSQGGNQPQHF.